Listed below are T cell receptor beta chains from one sample, sequenced in a study of spatial heterogeneity in lung cancer. TCRdb reprocessed the 5' RACE reads via MiXCR and lists one record per CDR3 protein. The sample lists about 45,000 distinct CDR3 sequences, roughly an eighth occurring once. The sequencing used PBMCs, collected at surgery. These receptors came from a male donor with early-stage non-small cell lung cancer. The CDR3 runs from the conserved cysteine through the conserved F or W. Fields, in order: clone size, V gene, J gene, D gene, CDR3 DNA, CDR3 protein. A D gene is named only where the DNA matches it firmly. The listing skips clone size in some rows; elsewhere it reads once, few, many or a size class.

clone_size: -; v_call: TRBV5-1; j_call: TRBJ2-7; d_call: -; cdr3_nt: TGCGCCAGCAGCATCGACCCCCGAAACGAGCAGTACTTC; cdr3_aa: CASSIDPRNEQYF
clone_size: few; v_call: TRBV7-9; j_call: TRBJ2-1; d_call: -; cdr3_nt: TGTGCCAGCAGCTTAGACCGGTACTACAATGAGCAGTTCTTC; cdr3_aa: CASSLDRYYNEQFF
clone_size: -; v_call: TRBV5-4; j_call: TRBJ2-1; d_call: TRBD2; cdr3_nt: TGTGCCAGCAGCCCGGGACTAGCGGGATTCAATGAGCAGTTCTTC; cdr3_aa: CASSPGLAGFNEQFF
clone_size: -; v_call: TRBV2; j_call: TRBJ1-5; d_call: TRBD1; cdr3_nt: TGTACCAGCAGTGGGACAGCCCGCAATCAGCCCCAGCATTTT; cdr3_aa: CTSSGTARNQPQHF
clone_size: many; v_call: TRBV21-1; j_call: TRBJ1-5; d_call: -; cdr3_nt: TGTGCCAGCATCATTATACTCAGGGGCCCTAGCAATCAGCCCCAGCATTTT; cdr3_aa: CASIIILRGPSNQPQHF
clone_size: many; v_call: TRBV4-3; j_call: TRBJ2-1; d_call: -; cdr3_nt: TGCGCCAGCAGCCAAGATCGAGTGACGGACACTAGGCAGTTCTTC; cdr3_aa: CASSQDRVTDTRQFF
clone_size: -; v_call: TRBV20-1; j_call: TRBJ2-3; d_call: TRBD2; cdr3_nt: TGCAGTGCTCTACGGACTAGCGGGAGGCTCACAGATACGCAGTATTTT; cdr3_aa: CSALRTSGRLTDTQYF
clone_size: once; v_call: TRBV29-1; j_call: TRBJ1-2; d_call: TRBD1; cdr3_nt: TGCAGCGTCGAAACCTCCGACAGGGATTATGGCTACACCTTC; cdr3_aa: CSVETSDRDYGYTF
clone_size: -; v_call: TRBV10-3; j_call: TRBJ2-7; d_call: TRBD1; cdr3_nt: TGTGCCATCAGTGATGACAGGGGGGCCTACGAGCAGTACTTC; cdr3_aa: CAISDDRGAYEQYF
clone_size: few; v_call: TRBV25-1; j_call: TRBJ1-2; d_call: -; cdr3_nt: TGTGCCAGCAGTGCAAGCCCGGCGGGCTATGGCTACACCTTC; cdr3_aa: CASSASPAGYGYTF
clone_size: many; v_call: TRBV7-9; j_call: TRBJ1-1; d_call: -; cdr3_nt: TGTGCCAGCAGCCCCAGGGGAACTGAAGCTTTCTTT; cdr3_aa: CASSPRGTEAFF
clone_size: few; v_call: TRBV7-2; j_call: TRBJ2-1; d_call: -; cdr3_nt: TGTGCCAGCAGGGGGTACAATGAGCAGTTCTTC; cdr3_aa: CASRGYNEQFF
clone_size: -; v_call: TRBV6-2/TRBV6-3; j_call: TRBJ1-5; d_call: TRBD1; cdr3_nt: TGTGCCAGCAGCGGACAGGGGGTAACTCAGCCCCAGCATTTT; cdr3_aa: CASSGQGVTQPQHF
clone_size: -; v_call: TRBV5-1; j_call: TRBJ1-4; d_call: TRBD1; cdr3_nt: TGCGCCAGCAGCGCCGGGACAGGGGATGAAAAACTGTTTTTT; cdr3_aa: CASSAGTGDEKLFF
clone_size: few; v_call: TRBV11-2; j_call: TRBJ2-5; d_call: -; cdr3_nt: TGTGCCAGCAGCCCACTAGAGGGGGTCCCCCAAGAGACCCAGTACTTC; cdr3_aa: CASSPLEGVPQETQYF
clone_size: -; v_call: TRBV28; j_call: TRBJ2-5; d_call: TRBD1; cdr3_nt: TGTGCCAGCAGTGACAACAGGGGGCGCACGGAGACCCAGTACTTC; cdr3_aa: CASSDNRGRTETQYF
clone_size: -; v_call: TRBV28; j_call: TRBJ2-7; d_call: -; cdr3_nt: TGTGCCAGCAGTTTGCTCAGCTGGACCCTCTACGAGCAGTACTTC; cdr3_aa: CASSLLSWTLYEQYF
clone_size: -; v_call: TRBV12-3/TRBV12-4; j_call: TRBJ1-1; d_call: TRBD1; cdr3_nt: TGTGCCAGCAGTTGGGACAGCTTGAACACTGAAGCTTTCTTT; cdr3_aa: CASSWDSLNTEAFF
clone_size: many; v_call: TRBV7-2; j_call: TRBJ2-1; d_call: -; cdr3_nt: TGTGCCAGCTCCACGGACAAATCCTACAATGAGCAGTTCTTC; cdr3_aa: CASSTDKSYNEQFF
clone_size: many; v_call: TRBV3-1; j_call: TRBJ1-6; d_call: TRBD1; cdr3_nt: TGTGCCAGCAGCCAGGCGGACAGGAGCTCCTATAATTCACCCCTCCACTTT; cdr3_aa: CASSQADRSSYNSPLHF
clone_size: many; v_call: TRBV6-2/TRBV6-3; j_call: TRBJ2-3; d_call: TRBD2; cdr3_nt: TGTGCCAGCAGTTACCCAGCCACTAGCGGGTTCGGCTACACAGATACGCAGTATTTT; cdr3_aa: CASSYPATSGFGYTDTQYF
clone_size: -; v_call: TRBV29-1; j_call: TRBJ2-2; d_call: TRBD2; cdr3_nt: TGCAGCGTTGGGGGACTAGCGGTCAACACCGGGGAGCTGTTTTTT; cdr3_aa: CSVGGLAVNTGELFF
clone_size: -; v_call: TRBV5-1; j_call: TRBJ2-3; d_call: -; cdr3_nt: TGCGCCAGCAGCCAAGCAGGATCAAGTTTAATTACAGATACGCAGTATTTT; cdr3_aa: CASSQAGSSLITDTQYF
clone_size: many; v_call: TRBV27; j_call: TRBJ1-2; d_call: TRBD1; cdr3_nt: TGTGCCAGCAGTCGAGGGACTCCGACAGGGGGCTATGGCTACACCTTC; cdr3_aa: CASSRGTPTGGYGYTF
clone_size: -; v_call: TRBV5-1; j_call: TRBJ2-3; d_call: TRBD2; cdr3_nt: TGCGCCAGCAGCTCGGGACTAGCCACAGATACGCAGTATTTT; cdr3_aa: CASSSGLATDTQYF
clone_size: -; v_call: TRBV2; j_call: TRBJ1-1; d_call: -; cdr3_nt: TGTGCCAGCAGTGAATACGCTGAAGCTTTCTTT; cdr3_aa: CASSEYAEAFF
clone_size: -; v_call: TRBV4-3; j_call: TRBJ2-7; d_call: TRBD1; cdr3_nt: TGCGCCAGCAGCCTAACAGCCGGGACAGGGGCCTACGAGCAGTACTTC; cdr3_aa: CASSLTAGTGAYEQYF
clone_size: many; v_call: TRBV4-1; j_call: TRBJ2-4; d_call: TRBD2; cdr3_nt: TGCGCCAGCAGCCAAGAGTCGCTAGCGGGAGCCAAAAACATTCAGTACTTC; cdr3_aa: CASSQESLAGAKNIQYF
clone_size: few; v_call: TRBV18; j_call: TRBJ2-5; d_call: TRBD1; cdr3_nt: TGTGCCAGCTCACGCTCGGACAGGGGGTCGGAGACCCAGTACTTC; cdr3_aa: CASSRSDRGSETQYF
clone_size: few; v_call: TRBV7-2; j_call: TRBJ2-5; d_call: TRBD2; cdr3_nt: TGTGCCAGCAGCTTTCAAGCGGGGGGCAGAGAGACCCAGTACTTC; cdr3_aa: CASSFQAGGRETQYF
clone_size: few; v_call: TRBV19; j_call: TRBJ1-2; d_call: -; cdr3_nt: TGTGCCAGTAGTACACGGACCCATGGCTACACCTTC; cdr3_aa: CASSTRTHGYTF
clone_size: few; v_call: TRBV7-9; j_call: TRBJ2-3; d_call: TRBD2; cdr3_nt: TGTGCCAGCAGCGATAGCCTGACTAGCTTCCGCACAGATACGCAGTATTTT; cdr3_aa: CASSDSLTSFRTDTQYF
clone_size: few; v_call: TRBV3-1; j_call: TRBJ1-2; d_call: -; cdr3_nt: TGTGCCAGCAGCGGGAACAGAGCTTGGTCTGGCTACACCTTC; cdr3_aa: CASSGNRAWSGYTF
clone_size: few; v_call: TRBV20-1; j_call: TRBJ2-3; d_call: TRBD2; cdr3_nt: TGCAGTGCCATCGGGAGGCCCTCCACAGATACGCAGTATTTT; cdr3_aa: CSAIGRPSTDTQYF
clone_size: once; v_call: TRBV12-3/TRBV12-4; j_call: TRBJ2-7; d_call: TRBD1; cdr3_nt: TGTGCCAGCAGGCCGGGACAGGGAGGCGAGCAGTACTTC; cdr3_aa: CASRPGQGGEQYF
clone_size: -; v_call: TRBV7-2; j_call: TRBJ2-3; d_call: TRBD1; cdr3_nt: TGTGCCAGCAGCTTATTAGGGGGCGGATACACAGATACGCAGTATTTT; cdr3_aa: CASSLLGGGYTDTQYF
clone_size: few; v_call: TRBV7-2; j_call: TRBJ2-2; d_call: -; cdr3_nt: TGTGCCAGCAGCTTAGCTTGGGGCGGGGAGCTGTTTTTT; cdr3_aa: CASSLAWGGELFF
clone_size: many; v_call: TRBV2; j_call: TRBJ2-7; d_call: TRBD1; cdr3_nt: TGTGCCAGCAGTGGCCGGGAGACAGGGGGCGCAGGGCAGTACTTC; cdr3_aa: CASSGRETGGAGQYF
clone_size: -; v_call: TRBV29-1; j_call: TRBJ2-2; d_call: -; cdr3_nt: TGCAGCGGGGCCGGCGGGACGAACACCGGGGAGCTGTTTTTT; cdr3_aa: CSGAGGTNTGELFF
clone_size: -; v_call: TRBV2; j_call: TRBJ2-5; d_call: -; cdr3_nt: TGTGCCAGCAGCGGCGCCCGTCAGGGGCAAGAGACCCAGTACTTC; cdr3_aa: CASSGARQGQETQYF
clone_size: many; v_call: TRBV12-3/TRBV12-4; j_call: TRBJ2-1; d_call: -; cdr3_nt: TGTGCCAGCGGAGAACAGGGCGTTGAGCAGTTCTTC; cdr3_aa: CASGEQGVEQFF
clone_size: many; v_call: TRBV25-1; j_call: TRBJ2-7; d_call: -; cdr3_nt: TGTGCCAGCAGTGGGGCCGGCTACGAGCAGTACTTC; cdr3_aa: CASSGAGYEQYF
clone_size: -; v_call: TRBV20-1; j_call: TRBJ1-1; d_call: -; cdr3_nt: TGCAGTGCTAGAGATCAAGGCGGTGAAGCTTTCTTT; cdr3_aa: CSARDQGGEAFF
clone_size: -; v_call: TRBV4-2; j_call: TRBJ2-2; d_call: TRBD2; cdr3_nt: TGTGCCAGCAGTCCAAGCGGGGGGATGCTGAACACCGGGGAGCTGTTTTTT; cdr3_aa: CASSPSGGMLNTGELFF
clone_size: -; v_call: TRBV9; j_call: TRBJ2-5; d_call: -; cdr3_nt: TGTGCCAGCAGCCACGGATGGGAAGAGACCCAGTACTTC; cdr3_aa: CASSHGWEETQYF
clone_size: many; v_call: TRBV29-1; j_call: TRBJ2-2; d_call: -; cdr3_nt: TGCAGCGGGCGACTTGGCCTGGACACCGGGGAGCTGTTTTTT; cdr3_aa: CSGRLGLDTGELFF
clone_size: many; v_call: TRBV4-2; j_call: TRBJ1-5; d_call: -; cdr3_nt: TGTGCCAGCAGCCAAGAGGCGTTTAGCAATCAGCCCCAGCATTTT; cdr3_aa: CASSQEAFSNQPQHF
clone_size: few; v_call: TRBV5-4; j_call: TRBJ2-3; d_call: TRBD2; cdr3_nt: TGTGCCAGCAGCTTAGGAACTAGCGGGATGGCAGATACGCAGTATTTT; cdr3_aa: CASSLGTSGMADTQYF
clone_size: -; v_call: TRBV30; j_call: TRBJ2-5; d_call: -; cdr3_nt: TGTGCCTGGAGCCCGGGGCGGAACTTCCAAGAGACCCAGTACTTC; cdr3_aa: CAWSPGRNFQETQYF
clone_size: -; v_call: TRBV20-1; j_call: TRBJ2-1; d_call: -; cdr3_nt: TGCAGTGCTAGAGATCGAGACAGGCCTCACAATGAGCAGTTCTTC; cdr3_aa: CSARDRDRPHNEQFF
clone_size: -; v_call: TRBV20-1; j_call: TRBJ1-2; d_call: -; cdr3_nt: TGCAGTGCTAGTCTTGGCTACACCTTC; cdr3_aa: CSASLGYTF
clone_size: -; v_call: TRBV20-1; j_call: TRBJ2-3; d_call: -; cdr3_nt: TGCAGTGCTAGTAGCGCCGATACGCAGTATTTT; cdr3_aa: CSASSADTQYF
clone_size: few; v_call: TRBV7-9; j_call: TRBJ2-3; d_call: -; cdr3_nt: TGTGCCAGCAGTAACCGGGACAGCAAACCGGGACTAGGGATAACAGATACGCAGTATTTT; cdr3_aa: CASSNRDSKPGLGITDTQYF
clone_size: -; v_call: TRBV20-1; j_call: TRBJ2-2; d_call: -; cdr3_nt: TGCAGTGCTAGAGATACCGGGGAGCTGTTTTTT; cdr3_aa: CSARDTGELFF